The subject of this entry is one T cell receptor (beta chain). The sample belongs to a study of radiation and T cells in renal cell carcinoma. Deletions cut 4 bases from V and 8 bases from J, with 10 bases between. The CDR3 runs 13 residues. Germline CDR1 reads SGDLS; CDR2 reads YYNGEE. Libraries were prepared by immunoSEQ multiplex PCR; TCRdb keeps only in-frame clonotypes and omits some of them. The table has 95,000 to 150,000 clones, around 81% seen once; the top ten hold roughly 5%. The time point here: blood 2 weeks post-SBRT. As for treatment: 15 Gy SBRT to primary tumor, nephrectomy 4 weeks later.

Sequencing used blood, obtained from a patient whose treatment included radiotherapy and nephrectomy. This chain connects TRBV9 to TRBJ1-6; D is possibly TRBD1 (5 bases). The receptor comes from a man between 45 and 60 years old with renal cell carcinoma. The CDR3 reads CASSTGTDSPLHF. The CDR3 nucleotides read TGTGCCAGCAGCACGGGGACGGATTCACCCCTCCACTTT.